This T cell receptor (beta chain) appears in the sequencing data of a study of long-term antiretroviral therapy in people with HIV. Researchers ran immunoSEQ v3.0 at survey level. Clones were read by immunoSEQ multiplex PCR, and TCRdb kept only the in-frame ones, dropping some. There are 15,000 or so clones in the sample; approximately 72% occur only once, and about 14% lies in the top ten. Between the trimmed V and J ends, which lost 4 bases and 0 bases, there was a span of 21 bases. The CDR3 spans 17 residues. Looked up from germline, CDR1 is SQVTM and CDR2 is ANQGSEA. The receptor was isolated from a woman aged 40-49 years with HIV. Here the sequenced sample was unsorted PBMCs, taken about 3.3 years after starting antiretroviral therapy. The rearrangement uses TRBV29-1 and TRBJ1-2; D remains ambiguous. The CDR3 here is CSVVSLEDGITNYGYTF. The CDR3 DNA follows: TGCAGCGTTGTTTCTCTCGAGGACGGGATTACTAACTATGGCTACACCTTC.